The 3 T cell receptor beta chains listed next were all sequenced from one sample in a study of blood T cell repertoires in COVID-19. The data were produced by immunoSEQ multiplex PCR, yet TCRdb's version contains in-frame clones alone and is incomplete. The profile shows 150,000 to 200,000 clones, roughly four fifths of them singletons. The sequencing sample was made of peripheral blood. The receptor source for this set is a man between 65 and 85 years old who had recovered from COVID-19.

The chain carries TRBV18 and TRBJ2-3; TRBD2 matches at 7 bases. The CDR3 sequence is 14 residues long. Germline loops: CDR1 KGHSH, CDR2 LQKENI. Germline trimming cut 3 bases from V and 4 bases from J; bases unmatched to any gene: 4. CDR3 coding DNA: TGTGCCAGCTCACCTCAGACTAGCCCAGATACGCAGTATTTT. This codes for CASSPQTSPDTQYF.

The chain has TRBV6-5 and TRBJ1-5, with D unresolved. The CDR3 length is 13 residues. Trimming shortened V by 6 bases and J by 3 bases, and 9 bases separated the two germline ends. From germline, CDR1 is MNHEY and CDR2 SVGAGI. The CDR3 region has the DNA TGTGCCAGCAGGAACCGGTACAATCAGCCCCAGCATTTT. Amino acid sequence: CASRNRYNQPQHF.

This clone appeared a single time. V usage is TRBV4-2 and J usage is TRBJ2-2; 12 nucleotides agree with TRBD2. The CDR3 runs 16 residues. Germline CDR1 is LGHNA and CDR2 is YNFKEQ. J was trimmed by 7 bases and V by 4 bases; bases with no gene match: 7. CDR3 coding DNA: TGTGCCAGCAGCCCCCGACTAGCGGGAGAGGGCGGGGAGCTGTTTTTT. Translation: CASSPRLAGEGGELFF.